This record covers a single TCR beta chain. MiXCR, applied by TCRdb to the reads, yields one record per CDR3 protein. The sample consists of 490,000 or so distinct CDR3 sequences, around 10% of them appearing once. This entry comes from a study of T cell repertoires in cytomegalovirus infection. Study at large: CMV infection plus the matching HLA type was flagged by public TCR beta signatures.

Sequenced material: PBMCs. This receptor was identified in a human donor in good health (CMV status not recorded). Some clones in this sample may be carry-over from other donors' samples.

The CDR3 loop is CAIRLDDGYTF. CDR3 nucleotide sequence: TGTGCCATCAGATTGGACGATGGCTACACCTTC. V and J are TRBV10-3 and TRBJ1-2; D is undetermined. CDR3 size: 11 residues. V lost 6 bases and J lost 6, with 8 bases in between. The germline V gene encodes CDR1 ENHRY and CDR2 SYGVKD.